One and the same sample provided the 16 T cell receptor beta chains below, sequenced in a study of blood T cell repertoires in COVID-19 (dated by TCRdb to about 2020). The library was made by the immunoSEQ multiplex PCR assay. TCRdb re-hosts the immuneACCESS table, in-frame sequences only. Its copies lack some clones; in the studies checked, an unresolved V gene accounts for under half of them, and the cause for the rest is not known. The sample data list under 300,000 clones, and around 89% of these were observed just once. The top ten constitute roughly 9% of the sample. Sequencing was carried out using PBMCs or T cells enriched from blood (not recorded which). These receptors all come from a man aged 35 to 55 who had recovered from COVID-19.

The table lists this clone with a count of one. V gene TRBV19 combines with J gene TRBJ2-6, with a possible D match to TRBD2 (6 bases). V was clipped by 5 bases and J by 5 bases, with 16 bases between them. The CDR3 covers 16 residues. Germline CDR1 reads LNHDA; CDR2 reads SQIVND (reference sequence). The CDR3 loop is CASSGLAGKRANVLTF. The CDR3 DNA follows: TGTGCCAGTAGTGGTTTGGCGGGAAAGAGGGCCAACGTCCTGACTTTC.

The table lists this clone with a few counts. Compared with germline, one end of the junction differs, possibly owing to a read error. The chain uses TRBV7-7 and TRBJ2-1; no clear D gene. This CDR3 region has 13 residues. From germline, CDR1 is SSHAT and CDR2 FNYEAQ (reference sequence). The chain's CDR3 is CASSLDNNNEQFF. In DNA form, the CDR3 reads TGTGCTAGCAGCCTCGACAATAACAATGAGCAGTTCTTC.

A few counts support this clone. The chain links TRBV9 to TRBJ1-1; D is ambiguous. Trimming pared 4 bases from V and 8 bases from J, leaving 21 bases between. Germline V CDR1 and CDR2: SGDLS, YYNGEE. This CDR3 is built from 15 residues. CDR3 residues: CASSIRHSMNGEAFF. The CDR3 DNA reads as TGTGCCAGCAGCATTAGGCATTCCATGAACGGGGAAGCTTTCTTT.

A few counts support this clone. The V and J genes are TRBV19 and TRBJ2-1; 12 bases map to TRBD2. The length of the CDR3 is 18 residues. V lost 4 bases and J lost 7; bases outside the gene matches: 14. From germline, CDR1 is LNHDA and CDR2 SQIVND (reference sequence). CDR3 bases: TGTGCCAGTAGTACGGGGACTAGCGGGCACTCGAGGGGGAATGAGCAGTTCTTC. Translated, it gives CASSTGTSGHSRGNEQFF.

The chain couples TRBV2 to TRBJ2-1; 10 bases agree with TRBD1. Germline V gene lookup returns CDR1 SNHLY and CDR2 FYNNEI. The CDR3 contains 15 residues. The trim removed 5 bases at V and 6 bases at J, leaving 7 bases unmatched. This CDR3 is CASSKDRGLLNEQFF. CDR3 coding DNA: TGTGCCAGCAGTAAAGACAGGGGGCTACTCAATGAGCAGTTCTTC.

The CDR3 bases are TGTGCCAGCAGCTCCTGGGAGTCCTACAATGAGCAGTTCTTC. This sequence encodes CASSSWESYNEQFF. The chain links TRBV5-4 to TRBJ2-1; maybe TRBD2 (5 bases). Germline CDR1 SGHNT, CDR2 YYREEE (reference sequence). Trimming left V 3 bases short and J 1 base short, with 8 bases between. This CDR3 is built from 14 residues. The complete variable domain, with remaining parts taken from reference TRBV5-4 and TRBJ2-1, reads ETGVTQSPTHLIKTRGQQVTLRCSSQSGHNTVSWYQQALGQGPQFIFQYYREEENGRGNFPPRFSGLQFPNYSSELNVNALELDDSALYLCASSSWESYNEQFFGPGTRLTVL.

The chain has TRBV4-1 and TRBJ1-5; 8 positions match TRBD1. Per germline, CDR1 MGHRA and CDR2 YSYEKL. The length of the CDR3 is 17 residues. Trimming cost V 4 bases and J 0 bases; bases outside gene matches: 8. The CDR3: CASSPGQGVYSNQPQHF. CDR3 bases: TGCGCCAGCAGCCCCGGACAGGGAGTTTATAGCAATCAGCCCCAGCATTTT.

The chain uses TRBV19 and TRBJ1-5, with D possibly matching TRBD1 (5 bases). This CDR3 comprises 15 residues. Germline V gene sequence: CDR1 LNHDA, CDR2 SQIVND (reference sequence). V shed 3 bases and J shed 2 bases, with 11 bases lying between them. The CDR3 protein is CASSIIRGGNQPQHF. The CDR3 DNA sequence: TGTGCCAGTAGTATTATCCGGGGGGGCAATCAGCCCCAGCATTTT.

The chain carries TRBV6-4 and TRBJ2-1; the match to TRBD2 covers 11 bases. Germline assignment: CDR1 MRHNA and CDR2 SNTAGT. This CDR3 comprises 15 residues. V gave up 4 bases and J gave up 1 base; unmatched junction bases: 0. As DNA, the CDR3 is TGTGCCAGCAGTGCTAGCGGGGGGTCCTACAATGAGCAGTTCTTC. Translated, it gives CASSASGGSYNEQFF.

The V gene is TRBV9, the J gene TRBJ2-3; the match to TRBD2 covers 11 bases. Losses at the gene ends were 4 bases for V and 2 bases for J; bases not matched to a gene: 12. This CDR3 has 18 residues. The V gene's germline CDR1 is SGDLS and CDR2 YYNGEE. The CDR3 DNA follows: TGTGCCAGCAGCCGGGGCACTAGCGGGAGTAGTTACACAGATACGCAGTATTTT. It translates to CASSRGTSGSSYTDTQYF.

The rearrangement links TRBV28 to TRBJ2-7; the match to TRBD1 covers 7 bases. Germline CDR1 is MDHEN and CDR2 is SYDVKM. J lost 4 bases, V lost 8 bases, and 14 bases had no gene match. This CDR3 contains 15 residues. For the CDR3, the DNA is TGTGCCAGCTTGGGTGGACAGGCGGGTACGTACGAGCAGTACTTC. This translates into CASLGGQAGTYEQYF.

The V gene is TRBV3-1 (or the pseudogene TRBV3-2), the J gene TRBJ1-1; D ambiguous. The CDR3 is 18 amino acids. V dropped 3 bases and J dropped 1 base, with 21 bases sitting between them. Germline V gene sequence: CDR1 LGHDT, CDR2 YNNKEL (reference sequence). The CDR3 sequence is CASSQTAIRHRSNTEAFF. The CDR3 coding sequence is TGTGCCAGCAGCCAGACCGCTATCAGACATAGATCGAACACTGAAGCTTTCTTT.

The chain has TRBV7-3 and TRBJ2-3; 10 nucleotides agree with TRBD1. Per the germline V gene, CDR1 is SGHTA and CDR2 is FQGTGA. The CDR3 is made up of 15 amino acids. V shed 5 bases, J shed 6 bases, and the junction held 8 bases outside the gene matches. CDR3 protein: CASSNPGQGFDTQYF. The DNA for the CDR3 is TGTGCCAGCAGCAATCCGGGACAGGGGTTTGATACGCAGTATTTT.

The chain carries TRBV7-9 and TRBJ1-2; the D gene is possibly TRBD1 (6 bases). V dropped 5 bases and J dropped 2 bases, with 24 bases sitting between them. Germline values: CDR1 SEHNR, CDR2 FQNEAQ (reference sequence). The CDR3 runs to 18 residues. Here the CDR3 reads CASSPHGPSGAVNYGYTF. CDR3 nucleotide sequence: TGTGCCAGCAGCCCCCACGGTCCTTCAGGGGCCGTCAACTATGGCTACACCTTC.

The CDR3 DNA follows: TGTGCCAGCAGGGAGGGGGCGAGTCCTCGAGGCACAGATACGCAGTATTTT. Protein sequence: CASREGASPRGTDTQYF. This chain links TRBV5-4 with TRBJ2-3; the D gene is possibly TRBD1 (7 bases). Per germline, CDR1 SGHNT and CDR2 YYREEE (reference sequence). The CDR3 covers 17 residues. Trimming removed 5 bases from V and 1 base from J, with 20 bases in between.

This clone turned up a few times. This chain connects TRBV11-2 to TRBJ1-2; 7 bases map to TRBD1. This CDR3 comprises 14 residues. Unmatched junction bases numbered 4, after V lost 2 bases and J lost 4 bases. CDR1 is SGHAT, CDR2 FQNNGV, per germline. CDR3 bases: TGTGCCAGCAGCTTACTACAGGGGTCCTATGGCTACACCTTC. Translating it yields CASSLLQGSYGYTF.